These T cell receptor beta chains were read from a single sample in a study of blood T cell repertoires in COVID-19. Only in-frame clones appear in the TCRdb table, and some are missing; sequencing was by immunoSEQ multiplex PCR. The sample yields tens of thousands of clones, about 85% seen once. Sequencing used peripheral blood. The receptors come from a man older than 75 with acute or convalescent COVID-19. Both conserved end residues are part of each CDR3. The D gene is left open where the match is weak. Only part of the rows carry a size: once, few, many, or a class if the clone is expanded.

clone_size d_call j_call v_call cdr3_aa cdr3_nt
NA NA TRBJ1-2 TRBV7-3 CASSYDSNYGYTF TGTGCCAGCAGTTACGACAGTAACTATGGCTACACCTTC
once TRBD1 TRBJ1-5 TRBV19 CASIGQGRGNQPQHF TGTGCCAGTATTGGACAGGGTCGCGGCAATCAGCCCCAGCATTTT
few NA TRBJ2-1 TRBV2 CASSDNAGFAYNEQFF TGTGCCAGCAGTGATAACGCGGGGTTCGCCTACAATGAGCAGTTCTTC
NA NA TRBJ2-1 TRBV18 CASSPGVADYNEQFF TGTGCCAGCTCACCCGGAGTAGCGGACTACAATGAGCAGTTCTTC
NA TRBD1 TRBJ2-7 TRBV19 CASSAPADRGDEQYF TGTGCCAGTAGTGCCCCCGCGGACAGGGGCGACGAGCAGTACTTC
NA TRBD1 TRBJ2-7 TRBV6-1 CASSDGRPGQIYYEQYF TGTGCCAGCAGTGATGGAAGACCGGGACAGATCTACTACGAGCAGTACTTC
NA TRBD1 TRBJ2-5 TRBV29-1 CSVQGRGETQYF TGCAGCGTACAGGGGAGAGGAGAGACCCAGTACTTC
NA TRBD1 TRBJ1-2 TRBV27 CASSPQTGGIYGYTF TGTGCCAGCAGTCCTCAGACAGGGGGGATCTATGGCTACACCTTC
NA TRBD1 TRBJ1-2 TRBV7-2 CASSSRQGDVFGYTF TGTGCCAGCAGCTCCCGACAGGGGGACGTGTTTGGCTACACCTTC
NA NA TRBJ2-7 TRBV5-1 CASSLFAGSTYEQYF TGCGCCAGCAGCTTGTTTGCAGGAAGCACATACGAGCAGTACTTC
NA TRBD2 TRBJ2-3 TRBV5-1 CASSFGLAGGQGDTQYF TGCGCCAGCAGCTTCGGACTAGCGGGAGGGCAGGGAGATACGCAGTATTTT
few NA TRBJ1-5 TRBV5-6 CASSARGYNQPQHF TGTGCCAGCAGCGCCAGAGGATACAATCAGCCCCAGCATTTT
few NA TRBJ1-5 TRBV18 CASSLGRANNQPQHF TGTGCCAGCTCTCTAGGCAGGGCCAACAATCAGCCCCAGCATTTT
NA TRBD1 TRBJ2-5 TRBV7-9 CASSTRQGARETQYF TGTGCCAGCAGCACAAGACAGGGAGCCAGGGAGACCCAGTACTTC
NA NA TRBJ1-2 TRBV12-5 CASGLEGRNYGYTF TGTGCTAGTGGTTTGGAGGGGCGTAACTATGGCTACACCTTC
NA TRBD1 TRBJ2-7 TRBV30 CAWSEPQGAPYEQYF TGTGCCTGGAGTGAACCCCAGGGGGCTCCTTACGAGCAGTACTTC
NA TRBD2 TRBJ2-7 TRBV11-3 CASSLDGQAGVREQYF TGTGCCAGCAGCTTAGATGGTCAAGCGGGAGTTCGCGAGCAGTACTTC
once TRBD2 TRBJ2-2 TRBV11-3 CASENLDRTRGSGELFF TGTGCCAGCGAAAACCTGGATCGGACTAGGGGATCCGGGGAGCTGTTTTTT
NA NA TRBJ2-2 TRBV4-3 CASSPGYTGELFF TGCGCCAGCAGCCCCGGGTACACCGGGGAGCTGTTTTTT
NA NA TRBJ1-3 TRBV4-1 CASSRQQGHSGNTIYF TGCGCCAGCAGCCGTCAGCAGGGCCATTCTGGAAACACCATATATTTT
NA TRBD2 TRBJ2-2 TRBV7-3 CASSSSGSHTGELFF TGTGCCAGCAGCAGTAGCGGGAGCCACACCGGGGAGCTGTTTTTT
NA NA TRBJ1-5 TRBV10-3 CAISDERDFQPQHF TGTGCCATCAGTGATGAGAGGGATTTTCAGCCCCAGCATTTT
NA NA TRBJ1-2 TRBV6-5 CASRTGLNYGYTF TGTGCCAGCAGAACAGGGCTTAACTATGGCTACACCTTC
NA NA TRBJ1-2 TRBV27 CAPPGVSYVYGYTF TGTGCCCCCCCAGGGGTGTCGTATGTCTATGGCTACACCTTC
NA NA TRBJ2-2 TRBV19 CASSMGRSTGELFF TGTGCCAGTAGTATGGGGCGGAGCACCGGGGAGCTGTTTTTT
NA NA TRBJ2-5 TRBV9 CASSVEPSTETQYF TGTGCCAGCAGCGTAGAGCCTAGCACAGAGACCCAGTACTTC
NA NA TRBJ1-1 TRBV2 CASDTGTYEAFF TGTGCCAGCGATACAGGGACCTATGAAGCTTTCTTT
NA NA TRBJ2-3 TRBV2 CASSEGSGSTDTQYF TGTGCCAGCAGTGAAGGGAGCGGGAGCACAGATACGCAGTATTTT
once NA TRBJ2-3 TRBV11-3 CASSRASTDTQYF TGTGCCAGCAGCCGAGCTAGCACAGATACGCAGTATTTT
NA NA TRBJ1-1 TRBV28 CASSLGQNTEAFF TGTGCCAGCAGCCTCGGACAGAACACTGAAGCTTTCTTT
once NA TRBJ1-6 TRBV28 CASTDRSSYNSPLHF TGTGCCAGCACCGACAGAAGCTCCTATAATTCACCCCTCCACTTT
NA TRBD1 TRBJ2-6 TRBV10-1 CASSGIWDRASGANVLTF TGCGCCAGCAGTGGGATCTGGGACAGAGCCTCTGGGGCCAACGTCCTGACTTTC
NA NA TRBJ1-5 TRBV19 CASTSRGKGQPQHF TGTGCCAGTACCTCACGGGGAAAAGGTCAGCCCCAGCATTTT
NA NA TRBJ2-3 TRBV3-1/TRBV3-2 CASSQDPVSDTQYF TGTGCCAGCAGCCAAGATCCGGTTAGTGATACGCAGTATTTT
few TRBD1 TRBJ1-3 TRBV6-5 CASSTDRVGNTIYF TGTGCCAGCAGTACGGACAGGGTCGGAAACACCATATATTTT
NA TRBD2 TRBJ2-1 TRBV7-2 CASASGSSYNEQFF TGTGCCAGCGCTAGCGGGAGCTCCTACAATGAGCAGTTCTTC
NA NA TRBJ1-1 TRBV4-1 CASSQEGQGRAFF TGCGCCAGCAGCCAAGAGGGGCAGGGGAGAGCTTTCTTT
NA NA TRBJ1-1 TRBV9 CASSGTRVDTEAFF TGTGCCAGCAGCGGGACTCGGGTGGATACTGAAGCTTTCTTT
NA TRBD1 TRBJ2-5 TRBV4-1 CASSHEGQGAQETQYF TGCGCCAGCAGCCACGAAGGACAGGGTGCTCAAGAGACCCAGTACTTC
NA NA TRBJ1-4 TRBV5-8 CASSLESREGEKLFF TGTGCCAGCAGCTTGGAAAGCAGGGAGGGGGAAAAACTGTTTTTT
NA TRBD1 TRBJ1-5 TRBV7-9 CASSSGSGTGANQPQHF TGTGCCAGCAGCTCCGGCTCCGGGACAGGGGCCAATCAGCCCCAGCATTTT
NA TRBD1 TRBJ2-7 TRBV28 CASSWSGTGGNEQYF TGTGCCAGCAGTTGGTCCGGGACAGGGGGCAACGAGCAGTACTTC
few NA TRBJ1-5 TRBV7-2 CASSFWTDSNQPQHF TGTGCCAGCAGCTTCTGGACTGATAGCAATCAGCCCCAGCATTTT
NA NA TRBJ2-3 TRBV5-1 CASSSRSSARTDTQYF TGCGCCAGCAGCTCCCGTTCTAGCGCTAGAACAGATACGCAGTATTTT
NA NA TRBJ1-6 TRBV11-2 CASSLLQGRATLHF TGTGCCAGCAGCTTATTACAGGGACGGGCAACCCTCCACTTT
NA TRBD1 TRBJ1-5 TRBV6-5 CASSPGGGNQPQHF TGTGCCAGCAGTCCAGGGGGCGGCAATCAGCCCCAGCATTTT
NA TRBD1 TRBJ2-7 TRBV3-1/TRBV3-2 CASSPGQGYYEQYF TGTGCCAGCAGCCCCGGACAGGGTTATTACGAGCAGTACTTC
few TRBD2 TRBJ2-2 TRBV12-5 CASGLRGGPNTGELFF TGTGCTAGTGGTTTGCGGGGGGGACCGAACACCGGGGAGCTGTTTTTT
NA TRBD2 TRBJ2-3 TRBV5-6 CASSPGLAGPGDTQYF TGTGCCAGCAGCCCTGGACTAGCGGGACCCGGGGATACGCAGTATTTT
NA NA TRBJ1-3 TRBV13 CASTLNAPGDRNTIYF TGTGCCAGCACCCTTAACGCGCCGGGGGATAGAAACACCATATATTTT